This T cell receptor (beta chain) was captured in a study of memory CD4+ T cells and cytomegalovirus serostatus. This clone was picked up one time. Source study methods: After removing out-of-frame reads, 2 million to 2.5 million distinct TCRbeta sequences remained. Libraries were prepared by immunoSEQ multiplex PCR; TCRdb keeps only in-frame clonotypes and omits some of them. Clone size and the V and J calls come from that table; the DNA yielded D and trimming. The repertoire holds about 60,000 clones, with approximately 77% as singletons. Germline CDR1 reads SGHDN; CDR2 reads FVKESK. V lost 0 bases and J 2 bases, leaving 19 bases between the germline ends. The CDR3 is 18 residues long. The sort gate was single viable CD3+CD4+CD8-CD45RO+ cells for memory CD4+ T cells. Donors' CMV status reflects serum IgG against pp150, pp28, p38, p52. CD4+ T cells were isolated by positive magnetic selection.

The gene calls are TRBV14 and TRBJ1-1; D is perhaps TRBD1 (5 bases). The source material was memory CD4+ T cells from blood. The receptor was isolated from an adult in good health and CMV-seronegative. CDR3 loop: CASSQEEWSGRENTEAFF. Here the CDR3 DNA reads TGTGCCAGCAGCCAAGAGGAATGGTCAGGGAGAGAAAACACTGAAGCTTTCTTT.